A selection of T cell receptor beta chains follows, all from one sample in a study of shared clonotypes between healthy human individuals. TCRdb's copy holds only in-frame clones and misses some; the assay was immunoSEQ multiplex PCR. In the table there are hundreds of thousands of clones, around 92% of which are singletons. Specimen: naive CD8+ T cells sorted from blood. The source is a man aged 25 to 40 in good health. CDR3s include the opening cysteine and the closing phenylalanine or tryptophan. The order of the fields is D gene, V gene, J gene, clone size, CDR3 protein, CDR3 DNA. A D gene is named only where the DNA matches it firmly. Only part of the rows carry a size: once, few, many, or a class if the clone is expanded.

TRBD1	TRBV6-9	TRBJ2-7	.	CASSYYTHGQGVYEQYF	TGTGCCAGCAGTTATTACACACACGGACAGGGAGTCTACGAGCAGTACTTC
.	TRBV5-1	TRBJ2-7	.	CASSLALEGYSYEQYF	TGCGCCAGCAGCTTGGCCCTGGAGGGATACTCCTACGAGCAGTACTTC
.	TRBV27	TRBJ2-1	.	CASSLSPGSVLFF	TGTGCCAGCAGTTTATCTCCGGGATCCGTCTTGTTCTTC
TRBD2	TRBV7-3	TRBJ2-1	.	CASSLAGANYNEQFF	TGTGCCAGCAGCTTAGCGGGAGCTAACTACAATGAGCAGTTCTTC
.	TRBV19	TRBJ2-1	.	CASSPTGWSSYNEQFF	TGTGCCAGTAGCCCAACGGGCTGGAGCTCCTACAATGAGCAGTTCTTC
.	TRBV6-4	TRBJ2-7	.	CASSAPLSGSSYEQYF	TGTGCCAGCAGTGCGCCGCTAAGCGGGTCCTCCTACGAGCAGTACTTC
TRBD2	TRBV4-1	TRBJ2-1	.	CASSPSGSYNEQFF	TGCGCCAGCAGCCCTAGCGGTAGCTACAATGAGCAGTTCTTC
TRBD1	TRBV9	TRBJ1-1	.	CASSGQGGITEAFF	TGTGCCAGCAGCGGACAGGGAGGTATTACTGAAGCTTTCTTT
TRBD1	TRBV5-6	TRBJ1-5	.	CASSLGTGTAQHF	TGTGCCAGCAGCTTGGGGACAGGGACGGCCCAGCATTTT
.	TRBV10-1	TRBJ2-3	.	CASSGFAGTDTQYF	TGCGCCAGCAGTGGATTTGCGGGGACAGATACGCAGTATTTT
.	TRBV28	TRBJ2-3	.	CASSQSLLSTSSTDTQYF	TGTGCCAGCAGTCAATCCCTGTTGAGCACCTCAAGCACAGATACGCAGTATTTT
TRBD1	TRBV19	TRBJ2-1	.	CASRTGSEQFF	TGTGCCAGTAGGACAGGGAGTGAGCAGTTCTTC
.	TRBV11-2	TRBJ2-2	.	CASSLVVRERSTGELFF	TGTGCCAGCAGCTTAGTGGTTCGGGAGAGGTCTACCGGGGAGCTGTTTTTT
TRBD1	TRBV27	TRBJ1-4	.	CASWTGSGRKLFF	TGTGCCAGCTGGACAGGGAGCGGACGAAAACTGTTTTTT
.	TRBV11-2	TRBJ1-1	.	CASSLVAWKTEAFF	TGTGCCAGCAGCTTAGTAGCGTGGAAAACTGAAGCTTTCTTT
.	TRBV28	TRBJ1-1	.	CASDERNTEAFF	TGTGCCAGCGACGAACGGAACACTGAAGCTTTCTTT
TRBD1	TRBV7-6	TRBJ2-7	.	CASSFTGAYEQYF	TGTGCCAGCAGCTTTACAGGGGCCTACGAGCAGTACTTC
TRBD1	TRBV28	TRBJ2-7	.	CASSLGTGEHEQYF	TGTGCCAGCAGTTTAGGGACAGGGGAGCACGAGCAGTACTTC
.	TRBV21-1	TRBJ2-7	.	CASSKVAGALAFEQYF	TGTGCCAGCAGCAAAGTAGCCGGGGCACTAGCGTTCGAGCAGTACTTC
.	TRBV4-1	TRBJ1-1	.	CASSQEPLNTEAFF	TGCGCCAGCAGCCAAGAGCCGTTGAACACTGAAGCTTTCTTT
.	TRBV10-2	TRBJ2-7	.	CASESNFDEQYF	TGCGCCAGCGAGTCCAACTTCGACGAGCAGTACTTC
.	TRBV25-1	TRBJ2-5	.	CASTEANEETQYF	TGTGCCTCTACCGAAGCGAATGAAGAGACCCAGTACTTC
.	TRBV11-2	TRBJ2-1	.	CASIPSSESSYNEQFF	TGTGCCAGCATCCCCTCTAGCGAGAGCTCCTACAATGAGCAGTTCTTC
TRBD1	TRBV6-5	TRBJ1-4	.	CASSTGQGDEKLFF	TGTGCCAGCAGTACGGGACAGGGGGATGAAAAACTGTTTTTT
TRBD1	TRBV5-1	TRBJ2-5	.	CASSPDRGETQYF	TGCGCCAGCAGCCCGGACAGGGGGGAGACCCAGTACTTC
.	TRBV5-1	TRBJ2-1	.	CASSKDSYNEQFF	TGCGCCAGCAGTAAGGACAGTTACAATGAGCAGTTCTTC
.	TRBV27	TRBJ1-5	.	CASSPPGLYQPQHF	TGTGCCAGCAGTCCCCCCGGCCTATATCAGCCCCAGCATTTT
.	TRBV7-9	TRBJ2-2	.	CASNPPSSGLNTGELFF	TGTGCCAGCAACCCGCCCTCCTCGGGATTGAACACCGGGGAGCTGTTTTTT
.	TRBV4-1	TRBJ2-1	.	CASSQDRPPGNEQFF	TGCGCCAGCAGCCAAGATCGGCCCCCGGGGAATGAGCAGTTCTTC
TRBD2	TRBV4-1	TRBJ2-7	.	CASSQVSGSSYEQYF	TGCGCCAGCAGCCAAGTGAGCGGGAGTTCCTACGAGCAGTACTTC
TRBD2	TRBV11-2	TRBJ2-1	once	CASSPLAGGPQEQFF	TGTGCCAGCAGTCCTCTAGCGGGAGGGCCTCAGGAGCAGTTCTTC
TRBD1	TRBV11-2	TRBJ1-3	once	CASSSRDSLQLSGNTIYF	TGTGCCAGCAGCTCCCGGGACAGCCTACAACTCTCTGGAAACACCATATATTTT
TRBD1	TRBV27	TRBJ2-7	.	CASRYRDREGDEQYF	TGTGCCAGCAGGTACCGGGACAGGGAGGGCGACGAGCAGTACTTC
.	TRBV5-1	TRBJ2-7	.	CASSLVGTQIREQYF	TGCGCCAGCAGCTTGGTCGGGACACAGATACGGGAGCAGTACTTC
.	TRBV5-5	TRBJ1-5	.	CASSLLLFNSNQPQHF	TGTGCCAGCAGCTTGCTGTTATTTAATAGCAATCAGCCCCAGCATTTT
.	TRBV7-6	TRBJ2-2	.	CASSLSSGDPGTGELFF	TGTGCCAGCAGCTTATCATCCGGGGACCCCGGTACCGGGGAGCTGTTTTTT
.	TRBV7-8	TRBJ2-4	.	CASSLDAELLAKNIQYF	TGTGCCAGCAGCTTAGATGCGGAATTATTAGCCAAAAACATTCAGTACTTC
.	TRBV9	TRBJ1-1	.	CASSVGGANTEAFF	TGTGCCAGCAGCGTAGGTGGTGCGAACACTGAAGCTTTCTTT
.	TRBV6-1	TRBJ1-4	.	CASSEGRGRGREKLFF	TGTGCCAGCAGTGAAGGACGCGGCAGGGGTAGAGAAAAACTGTTTTTT
.	TRBV5-1	TRBJ1-1	.	CASSEVVTQVNTEAFF	TGCGCCAGCAGTGAGGTTGTGACACAGGTTAACACTGAAGCTTTCTTT
TRBD1	TRBV4-3	TRBJ1-5	.	CASSQDLGTGKPQHF	TGCGCCAGCAGCCAAGACCTCGGGACAGGGAAGCCCCAGCATTTT
TRBD2	TRBV5-4	TRBJ2-7	once	CASSRTSGAYEQYF	TGTGCCAGCAGCCGTACTAGCGGGGCTTACGAGCAGTACTTC
TRBD1	TRBV7-2	TRBJ1-2	.	CASSSLRQGDTF	TGTGCCAGCAGCTCCCTCCGACAGGGTGACACCTTC
.	TRBV11-2	TRBJ2-7	.	CASSFQGQISYEQYF	TGTGCCAGCAGCTTTCAGGGGCAAATCTCCTACGAGCAGTACTTC
TRBD1	TRBV7-9	TRBJ2-7	.	CASSLGQGAQSYEQYF	TGTGCCAGCAGCCTAGGACAGGGGGCGCAGTCCTACGAGCAGTACTTC